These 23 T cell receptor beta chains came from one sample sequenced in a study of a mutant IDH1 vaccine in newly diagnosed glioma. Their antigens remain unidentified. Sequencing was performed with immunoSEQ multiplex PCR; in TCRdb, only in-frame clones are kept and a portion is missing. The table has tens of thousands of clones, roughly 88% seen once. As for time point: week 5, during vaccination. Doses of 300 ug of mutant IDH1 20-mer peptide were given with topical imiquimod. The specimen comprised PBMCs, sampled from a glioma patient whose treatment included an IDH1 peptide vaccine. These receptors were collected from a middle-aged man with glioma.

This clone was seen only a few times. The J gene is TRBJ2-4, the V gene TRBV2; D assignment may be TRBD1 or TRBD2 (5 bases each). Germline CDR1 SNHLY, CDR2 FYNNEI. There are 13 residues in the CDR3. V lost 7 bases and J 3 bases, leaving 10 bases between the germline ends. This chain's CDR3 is CASTRDGKNIQYF. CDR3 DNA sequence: TGTGCCAGCACCAGGGACGGCAAAAACATTCAGTACTTC.

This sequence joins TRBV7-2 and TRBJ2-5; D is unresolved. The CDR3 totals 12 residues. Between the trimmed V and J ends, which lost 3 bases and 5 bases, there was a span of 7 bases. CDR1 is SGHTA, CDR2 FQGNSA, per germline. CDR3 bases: TGTGCCAGCAGCTTGGCTGGGGAGACCCAGTACTTC. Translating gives CASSLAGETQYF.

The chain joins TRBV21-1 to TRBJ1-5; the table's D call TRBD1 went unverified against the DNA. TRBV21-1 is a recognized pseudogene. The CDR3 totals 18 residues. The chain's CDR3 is CASRNPTGFQTSNQPQHF. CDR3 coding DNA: TGTGCCAGCAGAAACCCGACAGGGTTCCAAACTAGCAATCAGCCCCAGCATTTT.

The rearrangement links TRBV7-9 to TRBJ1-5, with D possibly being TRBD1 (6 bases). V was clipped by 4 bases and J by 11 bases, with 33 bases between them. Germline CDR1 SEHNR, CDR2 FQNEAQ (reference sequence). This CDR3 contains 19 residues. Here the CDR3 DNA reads TGTGCCAGCAGCTCCTCGACGGGGCAGGGGCGGGGGGTCAGTAGGGCCCAGCATTTT. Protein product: CASSSSTGQGRGVSRAQHF.

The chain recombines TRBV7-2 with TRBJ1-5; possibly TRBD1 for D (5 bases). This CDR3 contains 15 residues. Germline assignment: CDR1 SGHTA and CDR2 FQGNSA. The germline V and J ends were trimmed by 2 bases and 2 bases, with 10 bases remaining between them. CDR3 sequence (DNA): TGTGCCAGCAGCTTACGTGGGGCGGGCAATCAGCCCCAGCATTTT. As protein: CASSLRGAGNQPQHF.

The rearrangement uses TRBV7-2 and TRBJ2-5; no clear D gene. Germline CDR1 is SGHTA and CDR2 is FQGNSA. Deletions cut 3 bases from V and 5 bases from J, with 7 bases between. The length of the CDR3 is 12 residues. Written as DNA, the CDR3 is TGTGCCAGCAGCTTGTCAAGGGAGACCCAGTACTTC. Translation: CASSLSRETQYF.

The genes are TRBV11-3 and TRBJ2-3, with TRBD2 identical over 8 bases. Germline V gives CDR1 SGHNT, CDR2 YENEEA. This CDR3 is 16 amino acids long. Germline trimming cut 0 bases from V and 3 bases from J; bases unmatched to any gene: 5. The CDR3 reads CASSLDLAGRTDTQYF. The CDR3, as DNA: TGTGCCAGCAGCTTAGATTTAGCGGGAAGGACAGATACGCAGTATTTT.

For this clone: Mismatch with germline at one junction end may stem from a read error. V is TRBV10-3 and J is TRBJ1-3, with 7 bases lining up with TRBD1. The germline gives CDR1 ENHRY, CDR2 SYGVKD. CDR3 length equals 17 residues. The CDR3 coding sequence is TGTGCCATCAGTAAGTCCGGGACAGTAGAACCTGGAAACACCATATATTTT. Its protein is CAISKSGTVEPGNTIYF.

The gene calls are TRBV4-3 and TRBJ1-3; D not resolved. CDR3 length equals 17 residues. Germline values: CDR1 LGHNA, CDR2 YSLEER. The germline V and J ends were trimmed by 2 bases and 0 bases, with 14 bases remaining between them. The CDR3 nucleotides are TGCGCCAGCAGCCAATCGGTTTCGGCGCACTCTGGAAACACCATATATTTT. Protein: CASSQSVSAHSGNTIYF.

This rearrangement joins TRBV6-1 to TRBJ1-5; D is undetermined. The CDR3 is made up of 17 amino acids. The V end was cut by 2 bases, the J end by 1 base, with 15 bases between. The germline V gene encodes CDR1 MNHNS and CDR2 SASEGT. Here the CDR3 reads CASSEISPVPSNQPQHF. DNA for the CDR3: TGTGCCAGCAGTGAAATTTCTCCAGTTCCAAGCAATCAGCCCCAGCATTTT.

The DNA of the CDR3 is TGTGCCAGCAGCTTCGGGGCCCAAGAGACCCAGTACTTC. This gives the protein CASSFGAQETQYF. The rearrangement links TRBV7-9 to TRBJ2-5; either TRBD1 or TRBD2 may supply D (5 bases each). The germline gives CDR1 SEHNR, CDR2 FQNEAQ (reference sequence). Trimming removed 3 bases from V and 1 base from J, with 6 bases in between. There are 13 residues in the CDR3.

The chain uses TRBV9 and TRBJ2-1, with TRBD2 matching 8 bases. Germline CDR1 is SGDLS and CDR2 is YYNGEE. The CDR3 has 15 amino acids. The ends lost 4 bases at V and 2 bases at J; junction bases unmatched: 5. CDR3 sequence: CASSYDSGTYNEQFF. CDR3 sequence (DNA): TGTGCCAGCAGCTACGATAGCGGGACCTACAATGAGCAGTTCTTC.

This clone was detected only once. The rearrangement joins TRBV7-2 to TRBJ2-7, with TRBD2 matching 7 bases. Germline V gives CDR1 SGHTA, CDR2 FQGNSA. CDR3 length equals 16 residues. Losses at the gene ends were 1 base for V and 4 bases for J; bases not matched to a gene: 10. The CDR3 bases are TGTGCCAGCAGCTTAGGAGGTCGGACGGGGGGTTACGAGCAGTACTTC. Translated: CASSLGGRTGGYEQYF.

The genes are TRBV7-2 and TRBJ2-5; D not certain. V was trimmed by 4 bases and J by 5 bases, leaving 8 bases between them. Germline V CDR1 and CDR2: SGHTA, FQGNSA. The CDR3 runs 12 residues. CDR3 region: CASSSRVETQYF. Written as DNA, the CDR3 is TGTGCCAGCAGCTCAAGGGTCGAGACCCAGTACTTC.

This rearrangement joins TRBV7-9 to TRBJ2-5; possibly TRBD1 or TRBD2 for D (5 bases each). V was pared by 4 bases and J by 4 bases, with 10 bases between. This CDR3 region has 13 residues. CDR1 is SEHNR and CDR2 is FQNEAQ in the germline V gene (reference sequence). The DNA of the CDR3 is TGTGCCAGCAGCTCTGAGAGGGGAGAGACCCAGTACTTC. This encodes CASSSERGETQYF.

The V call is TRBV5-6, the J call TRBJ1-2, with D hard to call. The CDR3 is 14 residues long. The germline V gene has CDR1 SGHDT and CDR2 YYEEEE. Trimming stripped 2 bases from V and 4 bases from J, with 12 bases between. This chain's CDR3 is CASSFRGPGYGYTF. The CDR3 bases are TGTGCCAGCAGCTTTCGAGGGCCCGGCTATGGCTACACCTTC.

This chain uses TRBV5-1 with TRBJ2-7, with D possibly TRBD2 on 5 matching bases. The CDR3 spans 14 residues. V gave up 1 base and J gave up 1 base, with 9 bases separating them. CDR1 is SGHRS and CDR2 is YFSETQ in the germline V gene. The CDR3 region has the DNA TGCGCCAGCAGCTTGTCCGGGGTGTCCTACGAGCAGTACTTC. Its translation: CASSLSGVSYEQYF.

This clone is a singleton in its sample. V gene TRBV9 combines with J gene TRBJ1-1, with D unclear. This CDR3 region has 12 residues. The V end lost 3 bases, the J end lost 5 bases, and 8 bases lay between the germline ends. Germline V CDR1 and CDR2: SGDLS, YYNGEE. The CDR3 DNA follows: TGTGCCAGCAGCGGGGGTAGGACTGAAGCTTTCTTT. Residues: CASSGGRTEAFF.

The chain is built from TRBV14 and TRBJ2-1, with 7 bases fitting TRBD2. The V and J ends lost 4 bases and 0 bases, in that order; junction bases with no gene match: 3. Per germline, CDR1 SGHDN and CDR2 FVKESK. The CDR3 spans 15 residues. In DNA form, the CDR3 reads TGTGCCAGCAGCCCCCGACTAGCCTCCTACAATGAGCAGTTCTTC. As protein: CASSPRLASYNEQFF.

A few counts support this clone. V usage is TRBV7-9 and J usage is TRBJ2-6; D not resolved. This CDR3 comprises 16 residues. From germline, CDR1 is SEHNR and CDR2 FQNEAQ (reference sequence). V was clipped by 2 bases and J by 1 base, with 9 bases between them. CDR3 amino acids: CASSLIDSSGANVLTF. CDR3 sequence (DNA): TGTGCCAGCAGCTTAATCGATAGTTCTGGGGCCAACGTCCTGACTTTC.

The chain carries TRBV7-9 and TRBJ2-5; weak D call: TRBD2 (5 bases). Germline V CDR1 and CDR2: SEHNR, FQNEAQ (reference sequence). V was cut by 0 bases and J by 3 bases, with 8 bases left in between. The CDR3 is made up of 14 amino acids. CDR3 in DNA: TGTGCCAGCAGCTTAGCGCCGAGGGAAGAGACCCAGTACTTC. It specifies CASSLAPREETQYF.

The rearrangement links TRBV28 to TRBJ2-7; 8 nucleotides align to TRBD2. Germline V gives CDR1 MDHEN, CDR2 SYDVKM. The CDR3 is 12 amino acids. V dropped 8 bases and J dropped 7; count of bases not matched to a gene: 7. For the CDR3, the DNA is TGTGCCAGCGACGGGAGGGCGGGAGAGCAGTACTTC. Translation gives CASDGRAGEQYF.

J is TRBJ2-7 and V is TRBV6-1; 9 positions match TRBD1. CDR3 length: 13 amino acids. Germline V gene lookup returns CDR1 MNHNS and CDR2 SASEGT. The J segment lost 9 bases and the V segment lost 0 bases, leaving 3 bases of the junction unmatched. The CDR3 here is CASSEAQDRGQYF. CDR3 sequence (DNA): TGTGCCAGCAGTGAAGCGCAGGACAGGGGGCAGTACTTC.